This T cell receptor (beta chain) originates from a study of cytomegalovirus exposure and HLA in healthy donors. The CDR3 length is 17 residues. Donors came from a validation cohort of about 120 subjects, distinct from the first 666-subject cohort. Assay: immunoSEQ multiplex PCR; the TCRdb copy retains only in-frame clones and omits some. The sample shows 80,000 to 95,000 clones, roughly 92% of them seen only once. A remark on this clone: Its antigen is as yet unknown.

Points from the study as a whole: The majority of TCR sequences were rare, yet some public TCRs appeared in many donors. Among the CMV-associated chains, a few were confirmed in vitro as specific for CMV antigens.

The sequenced sample consisted of PBMCs. The source of this sequence is a woman aged 25 to 39 in good health and CMV-seropositive. J is TRBJ2-1 and V is TRBV21-1; TRBD2, the table's D call, lacks a check against the DNA. TRBV21-1 is an annotated pseudogene. The CDR3, as DNA: TGTGCCAGCAGCAGCCCCCTGACTAGCGGGAGATCAAATGAGCAGTTCTTC. Amino acids: CASSSPLTSGRSNEQFF.